A few counts support the clone carrying this T cell receptor beta chain. Antigen unknown. Germline V gene sequence: CDR1 SEHNR, CDR2 FQNEAQ (reference sequence). The V gene lost 2 bases and the J gene lost 7 bases, with 12 bases spanning the gap. CDR3 length: 15 residues. This entry belongs to a study of T cell responses to AZD1222 COVID-19 vaccine. Findings and caveats of the study: Repertoires were obtained solely post-peak T cell response.

Only in-frame clones appear in the TCRdb table, and some are missing; sequencing was by immunoSEQ multiplex PCR. The data contain 75,000 to 100,000 clones, approximately 90% of them singletons. The sample here was peripheral blood, taken on day 0 of AZD1222 vaccination. The clonotype was recovered from an adult in good health. The genes are TRBV7-9 and TRBJ2-6, with D tentatively TRBD1 (6 bases). Written as DNA, the CDR3 is TGTGCCAGCAGCTTACAGGGGCCTCGCGCCAACGTCCTGACTTTC. Amino acid sequence: CASSLQGPRANVLTF.